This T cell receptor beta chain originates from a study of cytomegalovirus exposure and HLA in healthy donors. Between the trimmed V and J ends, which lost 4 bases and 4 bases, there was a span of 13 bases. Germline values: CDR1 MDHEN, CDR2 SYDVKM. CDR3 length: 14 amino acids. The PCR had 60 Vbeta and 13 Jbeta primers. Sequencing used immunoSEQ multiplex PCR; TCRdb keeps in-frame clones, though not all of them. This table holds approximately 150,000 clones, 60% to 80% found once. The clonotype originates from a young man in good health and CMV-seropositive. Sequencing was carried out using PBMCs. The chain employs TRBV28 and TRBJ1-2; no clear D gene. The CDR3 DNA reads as TGTGCCAGCAGTTCCCGTCCCGAGGTCTATGGCTACACCTTC. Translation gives CASSSRPEVYGYTF.